This is a list of T cell receptor beta chains from one sample in a study of T cells after yellow fever vaccination. TCRdb processed the 5' RACE reads anew with MiXCR; each CDR3 protein has one entry. The sample consists of around 250,000 distinct CDR3 sequences, about 5.2% of them appearing once. The material was CD4+ T cells sorted from PBMCs, obtained on the day of the yellow fever booster vaccination. Receptors were obtained from a man between 18 and 29 years old who received the YFV17D yellow fever vaccine. Each CDR3 is given with its conserved first and last residue. A D gene is named only where the DNA matches it firmly.

CDR3 length | V gene | D gene | CDR3 protein
15 | TRBV24-1 | TRBD2 | CATSDASGAGETQYF
14 | TRBV19 | NA | CASSKGEVYSPLHF
15 | TRBV20-1 | NA | CSARNRVKLTDTQYF
13 | TRBV11-2 | NA | CASSLGLENEQFF
14 | TRBV5-1 | TRBD2 | CASSGTSENNEQFF
15 | TRBV4-3 | NA | CASSQGQFYQETQYF
17 | TRBV19 | NA | CASSIITSSSYNSPLHF
13 | TRBV7-2 | NA | CASSLVGGNGYTF
11 | TRBV12-3/TRBV12-4 | NA | CASSLVRTQHF
13 | TRBV7-6 | NA | CASQGHQNTEAFF
14 | TRBV10-3 | NA | CAIEERTGSGELFF
14 | TRBV5-6 | NA | CASSLVPTGTEAFF
17 | TRBV12-3/TRBV12-4 | NA | CASSSPGGNIMNTEAFF
11 | TRBV20-1 | NA | CRGEDNTEAFF
13 | TRBV6-2/TRBV6-3 | NA | CASSHGTFQPQHF
16 | TRBV20-1 | TRBD2 | CSARDRGGTSWSEQFF
19 | TRBV6-6 | NA | CASSPQASIVRGSNQPQHF
17 | TRBV2 | TRBD2 | CASSERWLAGSTDTQYF
17 | TRBV10-3 | TRBD1 | CAISASQPGQGTEKLFF
16 | TRBV11-1 | NA | CASSLLTGRMNTEAFF
15 | TRBV14 | NA | CASSQGMRGPLEAFF
15 | TRBV6-1 | NA | CASSEGSGQLYEQYF
14 | TRBV7-2 | NA | CASSLVGSPNGYTF
12 | TRBV6-2/TRBV6-3 | TRBD1 | CASSTGAQPQHF
15 | TRBV7-8 | NA | CASSPQTGRQETQYF
14 | TRBV15 | NA | CATSRPGRGQPQHF
11 | TRBV27 | NA | CASSLEGEAFF
14 | TRBV5-1 | TRBD1 | CASSKGQLNYGYTF
14 | TRBV7-2 | NA | CASTLAGPTDTQYF
15 | TRBV6-6 | NA | CASSYSRLRGTEAFF
14 | TRBV29-1 | NA | CSVEIIPGTNEQFF
16 | TRBV2 | NA | CASSGVFTGTNYGYTF
13 | TRBV18 | TRBD1 | CASSPGQNNEQYF
14 | TRBV5-4 | NA | CASSLARAGDTQYF
13 | TRBV18 | NA | CASSPRDISPLHF
16 | TRBV5-1 | TRBD2 | CASSGTRGGTYNEQFF
17 | TRBV7-3 | NA | CASSLRRSGTGANVLTF
12 | TRBV20-1 | NA | CSARPGQWPQHF
19 | TRBV10-3 | TRBD1 | CAISGKEGTGASGSYEQYF
11 | TRBV20-1 | NA | CSATPGTEAFF
16 | TRBV5-1 | NA | CASSQRVGQAGTEAFF
17 | TRBV10-3 | NA | CAISDPQGAAGGDIQYF
14 | TRBV6-5 | NA | CASTPRAFNEKLFF
13 | TRBV3-1 | NA | CASSQGREETQYF
12 | TRBV20-1 | NA | CSPKGGGETQYF
15 | TRBV9 | NA | CASSPGAGNNYGYTF
15 | TRBV12-3/TRBV12-4 | TRBD2 | CASSMWDGGSQGQFF